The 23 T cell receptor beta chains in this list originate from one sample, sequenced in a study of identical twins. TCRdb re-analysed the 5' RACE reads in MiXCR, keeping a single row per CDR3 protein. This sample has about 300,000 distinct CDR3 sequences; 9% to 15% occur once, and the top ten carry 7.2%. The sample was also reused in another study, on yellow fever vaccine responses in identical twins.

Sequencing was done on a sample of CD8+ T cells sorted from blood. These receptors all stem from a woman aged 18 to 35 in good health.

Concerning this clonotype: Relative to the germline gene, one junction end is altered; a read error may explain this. The DNA for the CDR3 is TGTGCGATCAGTCGGGACAGAGAGAGCTCCTACGAGCAGTACTTC. Protein: CAISRDRESSYEQYF. V and J are TRBV10-3 and TRBJ2-7; 7 bases match TRBD1. The CDR3 totals 15 residues. Germline values: CDR1 ENHRY, CDR2 SYGVKD.

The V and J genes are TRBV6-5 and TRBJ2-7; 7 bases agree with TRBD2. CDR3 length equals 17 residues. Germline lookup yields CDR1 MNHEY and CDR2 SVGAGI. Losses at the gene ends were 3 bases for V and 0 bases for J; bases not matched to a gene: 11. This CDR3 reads CASSYGLSGGYSYEQYF. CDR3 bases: TGTGCCAGCAGTTATGGACTATCGGGAGGCTACTCCTACGAGCAGTACTTC.

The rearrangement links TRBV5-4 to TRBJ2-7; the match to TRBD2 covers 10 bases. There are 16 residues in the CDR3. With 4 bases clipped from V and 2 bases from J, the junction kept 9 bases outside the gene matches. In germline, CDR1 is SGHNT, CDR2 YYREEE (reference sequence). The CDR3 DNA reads TGTGCCAGCAGCGATGAGACTAGCGGGTTTACCTACGAGCAGTACTTC. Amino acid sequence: CASSDETSGFTYEQYF.

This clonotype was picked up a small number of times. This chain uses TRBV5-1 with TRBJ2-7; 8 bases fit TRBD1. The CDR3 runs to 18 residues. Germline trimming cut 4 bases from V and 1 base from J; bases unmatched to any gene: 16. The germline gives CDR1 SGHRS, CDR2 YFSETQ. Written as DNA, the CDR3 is TGCGCCAGCAGCGATAACAGTGGAGACAGGGGAGAATCCTACGAGCAGTACGTC. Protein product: CASSDNSGDRGESYEQYV.

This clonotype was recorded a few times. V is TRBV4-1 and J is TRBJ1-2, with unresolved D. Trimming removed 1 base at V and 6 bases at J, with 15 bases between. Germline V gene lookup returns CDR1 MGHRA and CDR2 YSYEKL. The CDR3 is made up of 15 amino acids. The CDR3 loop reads CASSQVPNRADGYTF. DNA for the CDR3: TGCGCCAGCAGCCAAGTACCGAACCGCGCGGATGGCTACACCTTC.

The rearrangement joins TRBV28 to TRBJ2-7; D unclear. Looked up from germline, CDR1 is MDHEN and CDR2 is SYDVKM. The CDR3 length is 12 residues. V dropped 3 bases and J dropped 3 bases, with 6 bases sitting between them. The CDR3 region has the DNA TGTGCCAGCAGTTTCGGCAACTACGAGCAGTACTTC. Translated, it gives CASSFGNYEQYF.

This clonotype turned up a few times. The CDR3 loop reads CASIEVVGGTGVPNTGELFF. CDR3 in DNA: TGCGCCAGCATCGAAGTTGTGGGGGGGACCGGAGTACCGAACACCGGGGAGCTGTTTTTT. V usage is TRBV5-1 and J usage is TRBJ2-2; 7 nucleotides agree with TRBD2. CDR3 size: 20 residues. Germline-derived CDR1 and CDR2 are SGHRS and YFSETQ. V was pared by 6 bases and J by 0 bases, with 20 bases of the junction left unmatched.

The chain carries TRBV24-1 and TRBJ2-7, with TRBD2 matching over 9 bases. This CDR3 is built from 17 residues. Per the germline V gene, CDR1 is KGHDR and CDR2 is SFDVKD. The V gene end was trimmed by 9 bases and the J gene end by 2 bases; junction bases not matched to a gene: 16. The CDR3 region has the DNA TGTGCCACCCAAACCGGTCTAGCGGGACGTTGCCCCTACGAGCAGTACTTC. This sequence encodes CATQTGLAGRCPYEQYF.

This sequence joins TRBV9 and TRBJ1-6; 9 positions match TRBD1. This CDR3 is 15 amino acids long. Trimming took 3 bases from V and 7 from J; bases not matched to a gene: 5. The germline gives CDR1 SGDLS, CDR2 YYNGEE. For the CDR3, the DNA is TGTGCCAGCAGCGAGACAGGGGGTAAAAATTCACCCCTCCACTTT. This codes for CASSETGGKNSPLHF. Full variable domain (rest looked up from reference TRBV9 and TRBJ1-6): DSGVTQTPKHLITATGQRVTLRCSPRSGDLSVYWYQQSLDQGLQFLIQYYNGEERAKGNILERFSAQQFPDLHSELNLSSLELGDSALYFCASSETGGKNSPLHFGNGTRLTVT.

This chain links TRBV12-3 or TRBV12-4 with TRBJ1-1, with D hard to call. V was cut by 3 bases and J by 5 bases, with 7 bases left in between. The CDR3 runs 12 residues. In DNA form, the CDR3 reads TGTGCCAGCAGTTTTCCAGCGACTGAAGCTTTCTTT. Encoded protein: CASSFPATEAFF.

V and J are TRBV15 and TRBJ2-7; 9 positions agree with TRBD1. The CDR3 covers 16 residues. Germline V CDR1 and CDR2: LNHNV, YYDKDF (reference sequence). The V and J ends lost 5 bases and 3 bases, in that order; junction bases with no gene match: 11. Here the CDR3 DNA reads TGTGCCACCAGCGGTTTCTCGGGACAGGGAGTCTACGAGCAGTACTTC. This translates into CATSGFSGQGVYEQYF. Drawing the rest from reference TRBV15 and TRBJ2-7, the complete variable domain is DAMVIQNPRYQVTQFGKPVTLSCSQTLNHNVMYWYQQKSSQAPKLLFHYYDKDFNNEADTPDNFQSRRPNTSFCFLDIRSPGLGDTAMYLCATSGFSGQGVYEQYFGPGTRLTVT.

CDR3 coding DNA: TGTGCCAGCAGTTACGCGAGGGAGCTAGCAGCTTTCTTT. This codes for CASSYARELAAFF. This chain connects TRBV6-5 to TRBJ1-1; unclear D gene. The CDR3 sequence is 13 residues long. The V and J ends lost 2 bases and 10 bases respectively, with 14 bases between them. The germline gives CDR1 MNHEY, CDR2 SVGAGI.

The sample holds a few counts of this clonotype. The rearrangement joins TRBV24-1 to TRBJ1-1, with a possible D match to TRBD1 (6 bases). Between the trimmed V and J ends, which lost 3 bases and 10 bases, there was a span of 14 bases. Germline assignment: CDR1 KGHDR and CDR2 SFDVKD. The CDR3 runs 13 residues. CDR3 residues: CATSDPNREVAFF. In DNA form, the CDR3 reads TGTGCCACCAGTGATCCCAACAGGGAGGTAGCTTTCTTT.

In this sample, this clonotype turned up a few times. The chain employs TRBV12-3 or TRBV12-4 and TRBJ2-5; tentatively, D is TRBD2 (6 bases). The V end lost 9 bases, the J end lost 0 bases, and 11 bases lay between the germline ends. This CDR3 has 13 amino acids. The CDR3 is CASSLANQETQYF. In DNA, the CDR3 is TGTGCCAGTAGTCTAGCGAACCAAGAGACCCAGTACTTC.

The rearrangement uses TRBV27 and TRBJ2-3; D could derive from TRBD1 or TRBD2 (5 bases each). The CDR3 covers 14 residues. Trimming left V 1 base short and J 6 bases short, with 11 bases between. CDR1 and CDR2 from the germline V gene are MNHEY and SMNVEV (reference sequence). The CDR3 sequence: CASSLWGRTDTQYF. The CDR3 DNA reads TGTGCCAGCAGTTTATGGGGGAGAACCGATACGCAGTATTTT.

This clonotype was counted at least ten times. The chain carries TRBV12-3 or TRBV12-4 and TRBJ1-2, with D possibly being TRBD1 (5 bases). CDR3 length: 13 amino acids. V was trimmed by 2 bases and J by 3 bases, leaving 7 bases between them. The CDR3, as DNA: TGTGCCAGCAGTTTACCAGGGCACTATGGCTACACCTTC. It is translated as CASSLPGHYGYTF.

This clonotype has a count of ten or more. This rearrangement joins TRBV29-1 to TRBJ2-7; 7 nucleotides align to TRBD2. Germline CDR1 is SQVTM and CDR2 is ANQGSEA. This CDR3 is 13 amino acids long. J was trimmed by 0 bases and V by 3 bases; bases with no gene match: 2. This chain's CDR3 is CSVDSGGSYEQYF. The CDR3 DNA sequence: TGCAGCGTTGATTCGGGAGGCTCCTACGAGCAGTACTTC.

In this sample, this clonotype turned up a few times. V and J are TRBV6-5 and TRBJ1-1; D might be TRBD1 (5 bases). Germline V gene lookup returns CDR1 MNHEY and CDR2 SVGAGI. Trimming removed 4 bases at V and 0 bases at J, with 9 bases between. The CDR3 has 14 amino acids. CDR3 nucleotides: TGTGCCAGCAGTTTGGGACCGCTGAACACTGAAGCTTTCTTT. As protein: CASSLGPLNTEAFF.

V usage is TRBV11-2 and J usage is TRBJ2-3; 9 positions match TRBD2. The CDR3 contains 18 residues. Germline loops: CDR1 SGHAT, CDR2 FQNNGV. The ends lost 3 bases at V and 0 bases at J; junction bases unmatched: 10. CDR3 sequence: CASSLRGGGESSTDTQYF. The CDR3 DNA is TGTGCCAGCAGCTTGAGGGGCGGGGGGGAATCTAGCACAGATACGCAGTATTTT.

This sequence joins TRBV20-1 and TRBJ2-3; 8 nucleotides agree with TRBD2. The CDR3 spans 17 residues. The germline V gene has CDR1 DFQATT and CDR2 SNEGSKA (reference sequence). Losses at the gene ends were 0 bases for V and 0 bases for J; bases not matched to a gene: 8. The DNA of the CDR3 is TGCAGTGCTAGAGAGGGCGGGGGGCGCTTCAGCACAGATACGCAGTATTTT. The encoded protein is CSAREGGGRFSTDTQYF.

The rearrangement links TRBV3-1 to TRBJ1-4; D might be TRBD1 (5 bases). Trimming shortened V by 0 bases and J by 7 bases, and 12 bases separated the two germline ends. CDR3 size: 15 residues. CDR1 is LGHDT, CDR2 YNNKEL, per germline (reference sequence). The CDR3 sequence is CASSQEGRVAEKLFF. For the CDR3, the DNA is TGTGCCAGCAGCCAAGAAGGCAGGGTGGCTGAAAAACTGTTTTTT.

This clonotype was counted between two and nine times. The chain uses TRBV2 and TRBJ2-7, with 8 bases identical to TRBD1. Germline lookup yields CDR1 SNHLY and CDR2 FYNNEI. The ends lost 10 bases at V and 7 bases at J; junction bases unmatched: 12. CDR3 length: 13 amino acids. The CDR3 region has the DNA TGTGCCACCCCCGGGTCTCGGACAGGGGAGCAGTACGTC. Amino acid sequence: CATPGSRTGEQYV.

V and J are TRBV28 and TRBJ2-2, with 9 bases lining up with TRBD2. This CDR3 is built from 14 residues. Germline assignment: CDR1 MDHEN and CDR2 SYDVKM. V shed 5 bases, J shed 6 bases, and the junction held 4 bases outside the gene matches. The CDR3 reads CASSGTSRAGELFF. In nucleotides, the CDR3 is TGTGCCAGCAGTGGGACTAGCAGGGCCGGGGAGCTGTTTTTT.